This T cell receptor (beta chain) was sequenced for a study of CD8+CD57+ T cells in acquired aplastic anemia. Ten or more counts support this clonotype. As yet, its antigen is unknown. It was genomic DNA that served as the template for profiling TCR beta VDJ and CDR3. One entry per CDR3 protein results from TCRdb running MiXCR on the reads. The table lists about 160,000 distinct CDR3 sequences, around 48% of them singletons. Patients picked for sequencing had shown CD8+CD57+ cell expansion detected by flow cytometry. Everyone among the patients had severe acquired aplastic anemia. Study-wide results and caveats: The study found no significant CD8+ Simpson's diversity difference between patients and controls. It was found that approximately 29 CD8+ CDR3 sequences were shared between patients and controls.

This CDR3 spans 13 amino acids. The germline V gene has CDR1 SGHRS and CDR2 YFSETQ. Trimming left V 0 bases short and J 9 bases short, with 11 bases between. The chain employs TRBV5-1 and TRBJ2-3; weak D call: TRBD2 (5 bases). Sequenced material: sorted CD4+, CD8+, or CD8+CD57+ T cells (not recorded which) from PBMCs. This receptor was taken from a human donor with aplastic anemia. CDR3 in DNA: TGCGCCAGCAGCTTGGAGTGGGAGATAACGCAGTATTTT. It is translated as CASSLEWEITQYF.